This is a list of T cell receptor beta chains from one sample in a study of blood T cell repertoires in COVID-19. The repertoire was sequenced with immunoSEQ multiplex PCR; TCRdb's copy has only in-frame clones and lacks some. Seen here are fewer than 200,000 clones, 85% observed once, and the top ten hold about 8.1%. Sample: peripheral blood. These receptor sequences come from a woman of 80 years or more with COVID-19, enrolled during active disease. Both conserved end residues are part of each CDR3. D genes are given only for firm matches. Not all rows give a size; the values are once, few, many and, for expanded clones, a class.

V gene: TRBV3-1/TRBV3-2
J gene: TRBJ1-2
clone size: .
D gene: .
CDR3 length: 14
CDR3 DNA: TGTGCCAGCAGCAACCGAGGACAGACGGGGGGCTACACCTTC
CDR3 protein: CASSNRGQTGGYTF

V gene: TRBV11-1
J gene: TRBJ2-2
clone size: .
D gene: TRBD1
CDR3 length: 16
CDR3 DNA: TGTGCCAGCAGCTCGAGACAGGGGGCAAACACCGGGGAGCTGTTTTTT
CDR3 protein: CASSSRQGANTGELFF

V gene: TRBV7-9
J gene: TRBJ1-3
clone size: .
D gene: TRBD1
CDR3 length: 13
CDR3 DNA: TGTGCCAGCAGGGGACAGGGACCGAACACCATATATTTT
CDR3 protein: CASRGQGPNTIYF

V gene: TRBV5-4
J gene: TRBJ1-2
clone size: .
D gene: TRBD1
CDR3 length: 13
CDR3 DNA: TGTGCCGTCACAGGGGGCCTGGACTATGGCTACACCTTC
CDR3 protein: CAVTGGLDYGYTF

V gene: TRBV3-1/TRBV3-2
J gene: TRBJ1-1
clone size: .
D gene: .
CDR3 length: 14
CDR3 DNA: TGTGCCAGCAGCCACCTACAGGTGAACACTGAAGCTTTCTTT
CDR3 protein: CASSHLQVNTEAFF

V gene: TRBV5-4
J gene: TRBJ2-5
clone size: .
D gene: .
CDR3 length: 16
CDR3 DNA: TGTGCCAGCAGTAAAGGAGGGGGCTATTCGAAAGAGACCCAGTACTTC
CDR3 protein: CASSKGGGYSKETQYF

V gene: TRBV24-1
J gene: TRBJ2-1
clone size: few
D gene: .
CDR3 length: 18
CDR3 DNA: TGTGCCACCAGTGATTTGCGGGATTCTCTGACTACATTCAATGAGCAGTTCTTC
CDR3 protein: CATSDLRDSLTTFNEQFF

V gene: TRBV6-2/TRBV6-3
J gene: TRBJ2-5
clone size: .
D gene: TRBD1
CDR3 length: 15
CDR3 DNA: TGTGCCAGCAGTTGGGGGACAGGAAACCAAGAGACCCAGTACTTC
CDR3 protein: CASSWGTGNQETQYF

V gene: TRBV5-5
J gene: TRBJ1-3
clone size: .
D gene: TRBD1
CDR3 length: 16
CDR3 DNA: TGTGCCAGCAGCTTGGTACAGGGGCCCTCTGGAAACACCATATATTTT
CDR3 protein: CASSLVQGPSGNTIYF

V gene: TRBV29-1
J gene: TRBJ2-3
clone size: .
D gene: TRBD2
CDR3 length: 16
CDR3 DNA: TGCAGCGTTGAAGACCAACTAGCGGGAGGGCCAGATACGCAGTATTTT
CDR3 protein: CSVEDQLAGGPDTQYF

V gene: TRBV29-1
J gene: TRBJ1-5
clone size: .
D gene: .
CDR3 length: 13
CDR3 DNA: TGCAGCGTCCAGGATCATAGCAATCAGCCCCAGCATTTT
CDR3 protein: CSVQDHSNQPQHF

V gene: TRBV29-1
J gene: TRBJ2-2
clone size: .
D gene: .
CDR3 length: 13
CDR3 DNA: TGCAGCGTTCGGGCGGGGGCCACCGGGGAGCTGTTTTTT
CDR3 protein: CSVRAGATGELFF

V gene: TRBV7-2
J gene: TRBJ1-1
clone size: .
D gene: .
CDR3 length: 13
CDR3 DNA: TGTGCCAGCAGCTTAATGCGGAACACTGAAGCTTTCTTT
CDR3 protein: CASSLMRNTEAFF

V gene: TRBV6-2/TRBV6-3
J gene: TRBJ2-1
clone size: few
D gene: .
CDR3 length: 16
CDR3 DNA: TGTGCCAGCAGTGGAGGCTATGGCAACTACGGCGATGAGCAGTTCTTC
CDR3 protein: CASSGGYGNYGDEQFF

V gene: TRBV28
J gene: TRBJ2-7
clone size: once
D gene: TRBD2
CDR3 length: 15
CDR3 DNA: TGTGCCAGCAGGACCCCGGGGGGAGTGGTTTACGAGCAGTACTTC
CDR3 protein: CASRTPGGVVYEQYF

V gene: TRBV4-2
J gene: TRBJ1-2
clone size: .
D gene: TRBD1
CDR3 length: 14
CDR3 DNA: TGTGCCAGCAGCCCTCCGACAGGGCGATATGGCTACACCTTC
CDR3 protein: CASSPPTGRYGYTF

V gene: TRBV3-1/TRBV3-2
J gene: TRBJ2-5
clone size: .
D gene: TRBD2
CDR3 length: 15
CDR3 DNA: TGTGCCAGCAGCCGGGGGCGACTAGCGCAAGAGACCCAGTACTTC
CDR3 protein: CASSRGRLAQETQYF

V gene: TRBV27
J gene: TRBJ2-1
clone size: .
D gene: .
CDR3 length: 13
CDR3 DNA: TGTGCCAGCAGTTTATACGGGGGAGAAGAGCAGTTCTTC
CDR3 protein: CASSLYGGEEQFF

V gene: TRBV5-1
J gene: TRBJ1-3
clone size: .
D gene: .
CDR3 length: 14
CDR3 DNA: TGCGCCAGCAGCTTGTCAGGGACTGGAAACACCATATATTTT
CDR3 protein: CASSLSGTGNTIYF

V gene: TRBV3-1/TRBV3-2
J gene: TRBJ2-7
clone size: .
D gene: TRBD2
CDR3 length: 12
CDR3 DNA: TGTGCCAGCAGCCTCTTAGCGGGCGAGCAGTACTTC
CDR3 protein: CASSLLAGEQYF

V gene: TRBV7-8
J gene: TRBJ1-1
clone size: .
D gene: .
CDR3 length: 14
CDR3 DNA: TGTGCCAGCACCGATCGACAGATGAACACTGAAGCTTTCTTT
CDR3 protein: CASTDRQMNTEAFF

V gene: TRBV6-5
J gene: TRBJ1-4
clone size: .
D gene: .
CDR3 length: 14
CDR3 DNA: TGTGCCAGCGGGAGTACCGCAACTAATGAAAAACTGTTTTTT
CDR3 protein: CASGSTATNEKLFF

V gene: TRBV6-6
J gene: TRBJ2-2
clone size: .
D gene: .
CDR3 length: 12
CDR3 DNA: TGTGCCAGCAATAGATACACCGGGGAGCTGTTTTTT
CDR3 protein: CASNRYTGELFF

V gene: TRBV24-1
J gene: TRBJ1-5
clone size: .
D gene: .
CDR3 length: 15
CDR3 DNA: TGTGCCACCAGTGCCCAGGGCCGGGGGGACCAGCCCCAGCATTTT
CDR3 protein: CATSAQGRGDQPQHF

V gene: TRBV5-1
J gene: TRBJ1-2
clone size: .
D gene: TRBD1
CDR3 length: 15
CDR3 DNA: TGCGCCAGCAGCGAAAGGACAGGGGTCGATAATGGCTACACCTTC
CDR3 protein: CASSERTGVDNGYTF

V gene: TRBV25-1
J gene: TRBJ1-6
clone size: .
D gene: .
CDR3 length: 13
CDR3 DNA: TGTGCCAGCGTTCGGGGGACGAATTCACCCCTCCACTTT
CDR3 protein: CASVRGTNSPLHF

V gene: TRBV27
J gene: TRBJ2-1
clone size: .
D gene: TRBD1
CDR3 length: 14
CDR3 DNA: TGTGCCAGCAGTTCGGGACAGGGCAGCAATGAGCAGTTCTTC
CDR3 protein: CASSSGQGSNEQFF

V gene: TRBV2
J gene: TRBJ2-7
clone size: .
D gene: TRBD2
CDR3 length: 15
CDR3 DNA: TGTGCCAGCAGTGAAGGGCCAGCGGGAGTTTACGAGCAGTACTTC
CDR3 protein: CASSEGPAGVYEQYF

V gene: TRBV12-5
J gene: TRBJ2-5
clone size: .
D gene: .
CDR3 length: 11
CDR3 DNA: TGTGCTAGTCAACTAGGCGAGACCCAGTACTTC
CDR3 protein: CASQLGETQYF

V gene: TRBV6-4
J gene: TRBJ2-5
clone size: .
D gene: .
CDR3 length: 13
CDR3 DNA: TGTGCCAGCAGACCCGGGACTCCGGAGACCCAGTACTTC
CDR3 protein: CASRPGTPETQYF

V gene: TRBV27
J gene: TRBJ1-1
clone size: .
D gene: .
CDR3 length: 14
CDR3 DNA: TGTGCCAGCAGCCTAAATAGGGGATTCGTACGAGCTTTCTTT
CDR3 protein: CASSLNRGFVRAFF

V gene: TRBV2
J gene: TRBJ2-1
clone size: .
D gene: TRBD2
CDR3 length: 15
CDR3 DNA: TGTGCCAGCAGTGCAAGCGGGAGGCGGTTCAATGAGCAGTTCTTC
CDR3 protein: CASSASGRRFNEQFF

V gene: TRBV5-1
J gene: TRBJ1-4
clone size: .
D gene: .
CDR3 length: 13
CDR3 DNA: TGCGCCAGCAGAGTCGGGCGGGAGGAAAAACTGTTTTTT
CDR3 protein: CASRVGREEKLFF

V gene: TRBV15
J gene: TRBJ1-2
clone size: .
D gene: .
CDR3 length: 14
CDR3 DNA: TGTGCCACCAGCAGAGATAATCCCCACCGGGGCTACACCTTC
CDR3 protein: CATSRDNPHRGYTF

V gene: TRBV18
J gene: TRBJ2-1
clone size: .
D gene: TRBD1
CDR3 length: 15
CDR3 DNA: TGTGCCAGCTCACCCGCTCAGGGGGCGTCGGGTGAGCAGTTCTTC
CDR3 protein: CASSPAQGASGEQFF

V gene: TRBV7-9
J gene: TRBJ1-2
clone size: .
D gene: .
CDR3 length: 14
CDR3 DNA: TGTGCCAGCAGCTCGGGGTACCTATCTCAAGGCTACACCTTC
CDR3 protein: CASSSGYLSQGYTF

V gene: TRBV18
J gene: TRBJ2-6
clone size: .
D gene: TRBD1
CDR3 length: 19
CDR3 DNA: TGTGCCAGCTCACCTCTCTCCGGACAGGGGATTTCTGGGGCCAACGTCCTGACTTTC
CDR3 protein: CASSPLSGQGISGANVLTF

V gene: TRBV19
J gene: TRBJ1-5
clone size: .
D gene: .
CDR3 length: 15
CDR3 DNA: TGTGCCAGTAGTATAAAATTGGACGGGGGAACGCCCCAGCATTTT
CDR3 protein: CASSIKLDGGTPQHF

V gene: TRBV5-1
J gene: TRBJ1-1
clone size: once
D gene: .
CDR3 length: 16
CDR3 DNA: TGCGCCAGCAGCTTGGTTGGGGCCCTCATGAACACTGAAGCTTTCTTT
CDR3 protein: CASSLVGALMNTEAFF

V gene: TRBV5-1
J gene: TRBJ2-3
clone size: .
D gene: TRBD2
CDR3 length: 18
CDR3 DNA: TGCGCCAGCGGGTCAGGGGAACTAGCGGGAGGGACCACAGATACGCAGTATTTT
CDR3 protein: CASGSGELAGGTTDTQYF

V gene: TRBV7-6
J gene: TRBJ2-5
clone size: once
D gene: TRBD2
CDR3 length: 17
CDR3 DNA: TGTGCCAGCAGCTTAGTAGTAGCGGGATTCAGACAAGGGACCCAGTACTTC
CDR3 protein: CASSLVVAGFRQGTQYF

V gene: TRBV5-1
J gene: TRBJ2-1
clone size: .
D gene: .
CDR3 length: 14
CDR3 DNA: TGCGCCAGCCTCCGGGACTTGGCGAACAATGAGCAGTTCTTC
CDR3 protein: CASLRDLANNEQFF

V gene: TRBV6-5
J gene: TRBJ2-7
clone size: .
D gene: TRBD1
CDR3 length: 15
CDR3 DNA: TGTGCCAGCAGTTATTCCTCGACAGGGATCTACGAGCAGTACTTC
CDR3 protein: CASSYSSTGIYEQYF

V gene: TRBV5-1
J gene: TRBJ2-1
clone size: once
D gene: TRBD1
CDR3 length: 13
CDR3 DNA: TGCGCCAGCAGCCGGGACAGGGGGGATGAGCAGTTCTTC
CDR3 protein: CASSRDRGDEQFF

V gene: TRBV6-5
J gene: TRBJ1-1
clone size: .
D gene: TRBD1
CDR3 length: 14
CDR3 DNA: TGTGCCAGCAGAGGACAGGCCCGCCTAGGGGGAGCTTTCTTT
CDR3 protein: CASRGQARLGGAFF

V gene: TRBV18
J gene: TRBJ2-3
clone size: .
D gene: TRBD1
CDR3 length: 16
CDR3 DNA: TGTGCCAGCTCACCACCCAACAGGGGGAGCACAGATACGCAGTATTTT
CDR3 protein: CASSPPNRGSTDTQYF

V gene: TRBV10-1
J gene: TRBJ2-7
clone size: .
D gene: .
CDR3 length: 15
CDR3 DNA: TGCGCCAGCAGTGAGTGGAAACAGAGCCTCTACGAGCAGTACTTC
CDR3 protein: CASSEWKQSLYEQYF

V gene: TRBV5-1
J gene: TRBJ2-1
clone size: .
D gene: .
CDR3 length: 15
CDR3 DNA: TGCGCCAGCAGCCCCGATGGATATGGGGCCAATGAGCAGTTCTTC
CDR3 protein: CASSPDGYGANEQFF

V gene: TRBV5-1
J gene: TRBJ2-3
clone size: .
D gene: .
CDR3 length: 15
CDR3 DNA: TGCGCCAGCAGCTGGCTCGGACAGTTCACAGATACGCAGTATTTT
CDR3 protein: CASSWLGQFTDTQYF

V gene: TRBV19
J gene: TRBJ1-5
clone size: .
D gene: .
CDR3 length: 15
CDR3 DNA: TGTGCCAGTAGGGACAAAGCGGACAGCTTTCGGCCCCAGCATTTT
CDR3 protein: CASRDKADSFRPQHF

V gene: TRBV3-1/TRBV3-2
J gene: TRBJ1-1
clone size: .
D gene: .
CDR3 length: 14
CDR3 DNA: TGTGCCAGCAGCTCCCAGTCGATGAACACTGAAGCTTTCTTT
CDR3 protein: CASSSQSMNTEAFF

V gene: TRBV18
J gene: TRBJ1-5
clone size: .
D gene: TRBD1
CDR3 length: 14
CDR3 DNA: TGTGCCAGCTCACCATGGACAGGGGATCAGCCCCAGCATTTT
CDR3 protein: CASSPWTGDQPQHF

V gene: TRBV7-9
J gene: TRBJ1-5
clone size: .
D gene: .
CDR3 length: 14
CDR3 DNA: TGTGCCAGCAGCGTTAGCGGGGGTTATCAGCCCCAGCATTTT
CDR3 protein: CASSVSGGYQPQHF

V gene: TRBV12-3/TRBV12-4
J gene: TRBJ1-3
clone size: .
D gene: TRBD1
CDR3 length: 12
CDR3 DNA: TGTGCCAGCAGTCAGGGGGCGAACACCATATATTTT
CDR3 protein: CASSQGANTIYF

V gene: TRBV27
J gene: TRBJ1-6
clone size: .
D gene: .
CDR3 length: 13
CDR3 DNA: TGTGCCAGCACCGTAACCAGAGGAACCCCCCTCCACTTT
CDR3 protein: CASTVTRGTPLHF